Presented here are 19 T cell receptor beta chains from one specimen sequenced in a study of blood T cell repertoires in COVID-19. Profiling relied on immunoSEQ multiplex PCR, and the TCRdb table lists in-frame clones only, not all of them. There are 300,000 to 350,000 clones in the sample; roughly 87% occur only once, and roughly 8.9% lies in the top ten. Sample: peripheral blood. These receptors all stem from a man younger than 40 with COVID-19, enrolled during active disease.

This chain links TRBV28 with TRBJ1-4; D may be TRBD1 (6 bases). The length of the CDR3 is 14 residues. The germline gives CDR1 MDHEN, CDR2 SYDVKM. The ends were cut back, 6 bases at V and 8 bases at J, with 16 bases in the middle. For the CDR3, the DNA is TGTGCCAGCAGCCCAACCGGGACACCGGAAAAACTGTTTTTT. It specifies CASSPTGTPEKLFF.

J is TRBJ2-1 and V is TRBV9, with 7 bases lining up with TRBD2. CDR1 and CDR2 from the germline V gene are SGDLS and YYNGEE. V shed 4 bases, J shed 2 bases, and the junction held 9 bases outside the gene matches. There are 16 residues in the CDR3. The CDR3 spells CASSLHPGTTYNEQFF. The CDR3 DNA sequence: TGTGCCAGCAGCCTCCATCCCGGGACTACCTACAATGAGCAGTTCTTC.

This sequence joins TRBV4-1 and TRBJ2-2; TRBD1 agrees at 7 bases. This CDR3 spans 15 amino acids. J lost 6 bases, V lost 4 bases, and 8 bases had no gene match. CDR1 is MGHRA and CDR2 is YSYEKL in the germline V gene. This chain's CDR3 is CASSPRNQGAGELFF. As DNA, the CDR3 is TGCGCCAGCAGCCCTCGAAACCAGGGGGCCGGGGAGCTGTTTTTT.

The V gene is TRBV7-8, the J gene TRBJ1-6; 10 bases are shared with TRBD1. Looked up from germline, CDR1 is SGHVS and CDR2 is FQNEAQ. The CDR3 totals 15 residues. V dropped 6 bases and J dropped 9; count of bases not matched to a gene: 8. CDR3 region: CASRLGTGAGSPLHF. The CDR3 DNA is TGTGCCAGCAGGCTAGGGACAGGGGCCGGTTCACCCCTCCACTTT.

V and J are TRBV6-5 and TRBJ1-3; D remains ambiguous. CDR3 length: 14 residues. CDR1 MNHEY and CDR2 SVGAGI come from the germline V gene. Between the trimmed V and J ends, which lost 7 bases and 0 bases, there was a span of 10 bases. CDR3 sequence (DNA): TGTGCCAGCAAGAGGGCGGACTCTGGAAACACCATATATTTT. Its protein product is CASKRADSGNTIYF.

The V and J genes are TRBV3-1 (or the pseudogene TRBV3-2) and TRBJ1-4; 10 bases are a match to TRBD1. The germline CDR1 and CDR2 sequences are LGHDT and YNNKEL (reference sequence). V shed 2 bases, J shed 3 bases, and the junction held 3 bases outside the gene matches. The CDR3 length is 16 residues. The chain's CDR3 is CASSQRTGGANEKLFF. For the CDR3, the DNA is TGTGCCAGCAGCCAACGGACAGGGGGGGCTAATGAAAAACTGTTTTTT.

V usage is TRBV11-3 and J usage is TRBJ2-7; 11 nucleotides agree with TRBD2. The CDR3 is 15 amino acids. The V gene's germline CDR1 is SGHNT and CDR2 YENEEA. J lost 4 bases, V lost 6 bases, and 8 bases had no gene match. Here the CDR3 reads CASSPTSGDLYEQYF. DNA of the CDR3: TGTGCCAGCAGTCCGACTAGCGGGGATTTGTACGAGCAGTACTTC.

V and J are TRBV10-3 and TRBJ1-1; 8 positions agree with TRBD1. The CDR3 is 13 residues long. Germline trimming cut 6 bases from V and 0 bases from J; bases unmatched to any gene: 0. Germline values: CDR1 ENHRY, CDR2 SYGVKD. CDR3 DNA: TGTGCCATCAGGGGACAGGTGAACACTGAAGCTTTCTTT. Translating it yields CAIRGQVNTEAFF.

The chain joins TRBV3-1 (or the pseudogene TRBV3-2) to TRBJ2-3; D is uncertain. The V gene's germline CDR1 is LGHDT and CDR2 YNNKEL (reference sequence). V lost 1 base, J lost 10 bases, and 12 bases lay in between. This CDR3 is built from 13 residues. CDR3 in amino acids: CASSQVVTGSQYF. The CDR3 nucleotides are TGTGCCAGCAGCCAAGTGGTCACCGGGTCGCAGTATTTT.

The sample holds a few counts of this clone. The CDR3 spells CASSSGTSGRGSTYEQYF. The CDR3 coding sequence is TGTGCCAGCAGCTCTGGGACTAGCGGGAGAGGTTCGACCTACGAGCAGTACTTC. V gene TRBV11-2 combines with J gene TRBJ2-7, with 14 bases fitting TRBD2. Per germline, CDR1 SGHAT and CDR2 FQNNGV. The CDR3 contains 18 residues. With V trimmed by 4 bases and J by 2 bases, 10 bases remained unmatched.

CDR3 nucleotide sequence: TGTGCCAGCTCACCGCGGACAGGAGGCCCCTACGAGCAGTACTTC. This codes for CASSPRTGGPYEQYF. This chain connects TRBV18 to TRBJ2-7, with 7 bases matching TRBD1. Germline CDR1 KGHSH, CDR2 LQKENI. This CDR3 has 15 residues. Trimming cost V 3 bases and J 2 bases; bases outside gene matches: 7.

This chain connects TRBV3-1 (or the pseudogene TRBV3-2) to TRBJ2-7; 10 positions agree with TRBD1. The CDR3 consists of 13 residues. After removal of 6 bases from V and 3 bases from J, the junction contained 2 bases not matched to a gene. Germline loops: CDR1 LGHDT, CDR2 YNNKEL (reference sequence). The CDR3 spells CASRRTGGYEQYF. The CDR3 nucleotides read TGTGCCAGCAGACGGACAGGGGGCTACGAGCAGTACTTC.

The J gene is TRBJ2-7, the V gene TRBV5-1, with 8 bases aligning to TRBD1. V trimming: 7 bases; J trimming: 4 bases; junction bases outside the gene matches: 13. The V gene's germline CDR1 is SGHRS and CDR2 YFSETQ. The CDR3 has 15 amino acids. In DNA form, the CDR3 reads TGCGCCAGCCGTGGGTGGGCAGGGGGCACTTACGAGCAGTACTTC. It codes for CASRGWAGGTYEQYF.

The genes are TRBV5-1 and TRBJ2-7, with unresolved D. Per the germline V gene, CDR1 is SGHRS and CDR2 is YFSETQ. This CDR3 is built from 13 residues. Trimming removed 2 bases from V and 2 bases from J, with 8 bases in between. CDR3 region: CASSFPSPYEQYF. The CDR3 DNA is TGCGCCAGCAGCTTCCCCAGTCCCTACGAGCAGTACTTC.

This clone appeared a single time. The chain combines TRBV30 with TRBJ1-6, with 8 bases identical to TRBD1. With 0 bases clipped from V and 10 bases from J, the junction kept 5 bases outside the gene matches. The CDR3 extends over 14 amino acids. The germline gives CDR1 GTSNPN, CDR2 SVGIG (reference sequence). CDR3 nucleotide sequence: TGTGCCTGGAGTGTAGTCCAGGGGGCCTCACCCCTCCACTTT. This translates into CAWSVVQGASPLHF.

The chain is built from TRBV6-5 and TRBJ2-3, with a possible D match to TRBD1 (5 bases). The V end lost 3 bases, the J end lost 4 bases, and 17 bases lay between the germline ends. Germline CDR1 and CDR2: MNHEY and SVGAGI. The length of the CDR3 is 16 residues. CDR3 nucleotides: TGTGCCAGCAGTTATACCCACAGGACGGGCTCAGATACGCAGTATTTT. It yields the protein CASSYTHRTGSDTQYF.

The chain combines TRBV7-8 with TRBJ2-5; D might be TRBD1 (5 bases). Germline V gene sequence: CDR1 SGHVS, CDR2 FQNEAQ. The V end was cut by 5 bases, the J end by 2 bases, with 12 bases between. CDR3 size: 14 residues. CDR3: CASSERQLQETQYF. CDR3 sequence (DNA): TGTGCCAGCAGCGAGCGACAGCTTCAAGAGACCCAGTACTTC.

The V call is TRBV3-1 (or the pseudogene TRBV3-2), the J call TRBJ2-1; D ambiguous. The V and J ends lost 4 bases and 0 bases respectively, with 13 bases between them. The CDR3 is made up of 16 amino acids. The germline V gene encodes CDR1 LGHDT and CDR2 YNNKEL (reference sequence). The CDR3 sequence: CASSLVWPSSYNEQFF. The CDR3 DNA reads TGTGCCAGCAGCCTCGTGTGGCCCAGCTCCTACAATGAGCAGTTCTTC.

This clone was seen only once. The rearrangement joins TRBV6-5 to TRBJ2-3; 9 positions match TRBD2. CDR1 MNHEY and CDR2 SVGAGI come from the germline V gene. The CDR3 has 15 residues. The V segment lost 4 bases and the J segment 4 bases; nucleotides outside the gene matches: 6. The CDR3 nucleotides are TGTGCCAGCAGTTCTAGCGGGATGGGTCCAGATACGCAGTATTTT. This encodes CASSSSGMGPDTQYF.